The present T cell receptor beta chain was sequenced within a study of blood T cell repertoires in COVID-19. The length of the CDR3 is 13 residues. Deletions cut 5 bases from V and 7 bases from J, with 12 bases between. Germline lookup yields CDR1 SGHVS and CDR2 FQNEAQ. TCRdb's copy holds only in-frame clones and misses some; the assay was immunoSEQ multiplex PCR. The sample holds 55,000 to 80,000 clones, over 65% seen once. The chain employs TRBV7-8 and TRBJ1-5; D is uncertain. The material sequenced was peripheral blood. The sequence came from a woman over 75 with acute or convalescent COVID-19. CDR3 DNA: TGTGCCAGCAGCCCTCGCCGGGTGCAGCCCCAGCATTTT. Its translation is CASSPRRVQPQHF.